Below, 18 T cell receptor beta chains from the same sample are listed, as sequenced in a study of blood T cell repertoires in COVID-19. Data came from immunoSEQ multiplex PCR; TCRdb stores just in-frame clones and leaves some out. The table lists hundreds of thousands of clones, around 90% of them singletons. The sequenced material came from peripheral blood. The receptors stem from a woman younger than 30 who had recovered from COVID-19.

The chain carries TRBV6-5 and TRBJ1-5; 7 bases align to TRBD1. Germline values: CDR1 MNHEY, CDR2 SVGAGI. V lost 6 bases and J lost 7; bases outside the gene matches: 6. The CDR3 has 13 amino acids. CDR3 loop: CASRRQGGQPQHF. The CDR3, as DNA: TGTGCCAGCAGGAGACAGGGCGGGCAGCCCCAGCATTTT.

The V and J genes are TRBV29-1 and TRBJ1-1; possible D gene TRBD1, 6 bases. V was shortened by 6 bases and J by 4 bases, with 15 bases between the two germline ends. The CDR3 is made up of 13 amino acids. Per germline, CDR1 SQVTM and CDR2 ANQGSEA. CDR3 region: CSVNREIVTEAFF. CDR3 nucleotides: TGCAGCGTGAACAGGGAGATAGTCACTGAAGCTTTCTTT.

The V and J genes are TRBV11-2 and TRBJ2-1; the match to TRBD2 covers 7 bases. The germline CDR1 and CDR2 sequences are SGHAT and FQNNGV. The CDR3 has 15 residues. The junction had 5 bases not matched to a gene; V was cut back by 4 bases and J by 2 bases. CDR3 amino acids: CASSYRAGAYNEQFF. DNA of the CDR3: TGTGCCAGCAGCTATAGGGCGGGAGCCTACAATGAGCAGTTCTTC.

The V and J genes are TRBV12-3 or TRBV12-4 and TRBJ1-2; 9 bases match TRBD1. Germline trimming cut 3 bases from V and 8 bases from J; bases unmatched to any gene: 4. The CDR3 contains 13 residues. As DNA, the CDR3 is TGTGCCAGCAGTTTGAGGACAGGGGCCGGCTACACCTTC. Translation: CASSLRTGAGYTF.

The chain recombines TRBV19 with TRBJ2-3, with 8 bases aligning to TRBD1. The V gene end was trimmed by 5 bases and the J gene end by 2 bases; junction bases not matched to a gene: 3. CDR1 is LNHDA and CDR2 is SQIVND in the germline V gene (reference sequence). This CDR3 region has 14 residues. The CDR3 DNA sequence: TGTGCCAGTAGTGGGACAGGCCCCACAGATACGCAGTATTTT. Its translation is CASSGTGPTDTQYF.

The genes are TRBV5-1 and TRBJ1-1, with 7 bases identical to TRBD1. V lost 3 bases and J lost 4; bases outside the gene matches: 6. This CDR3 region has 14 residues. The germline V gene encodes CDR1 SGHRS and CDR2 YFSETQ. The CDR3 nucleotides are TGCGCCAGCAGCTCCCGACAGGGAGGCACTGAAGCTTTCTTT. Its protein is CASSSRQGGTEAFF. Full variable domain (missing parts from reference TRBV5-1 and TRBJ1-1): KAGVTQTPRYLIKTRGQQVTLSCSPISGHRSVSWYQQTPGQGLQFLFEYFSETQRNKGNFPGRFSGRQFSNSRSEMNVSTLELGDSALYLCASSSRQGGTEAFFGQGTRLTVV.

The CDR3 here is CASSLGAGGSYEQYV. In DNA form, the CDR3 reads TGCGCCAGCAGCTTGGGAGCGGGAGGCTCCTACGAGCAGTACGTC. This rearrangement joins TRBV5-1 to TRBJ2-7; 9 bases are a match to TRBD2. This CDR3 has 15 amino acids. Per the germline V gene, CDR1 is SGHRS and CDR2 is YFSETQ. V was clipped by 0 bases and J by 0 bases; unmatched bases: 1.

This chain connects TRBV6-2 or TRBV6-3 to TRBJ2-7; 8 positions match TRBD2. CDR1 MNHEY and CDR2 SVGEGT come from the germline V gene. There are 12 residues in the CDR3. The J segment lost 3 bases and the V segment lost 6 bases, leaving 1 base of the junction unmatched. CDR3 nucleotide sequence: TGTGCCAGCAGCGGGACTAGCTACGAGCAGTACGTC. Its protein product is CASSGTSYEQYV.

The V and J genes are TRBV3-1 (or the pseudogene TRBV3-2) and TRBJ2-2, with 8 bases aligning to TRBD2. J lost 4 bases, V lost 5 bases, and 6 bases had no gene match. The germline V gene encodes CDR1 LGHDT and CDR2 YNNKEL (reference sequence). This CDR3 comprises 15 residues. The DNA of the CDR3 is TGTGCCAGCAGCACGCCGGGAGGGGGCACCGGGGAGCTGTTTTTT. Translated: CASSTPGGGTGELFF.

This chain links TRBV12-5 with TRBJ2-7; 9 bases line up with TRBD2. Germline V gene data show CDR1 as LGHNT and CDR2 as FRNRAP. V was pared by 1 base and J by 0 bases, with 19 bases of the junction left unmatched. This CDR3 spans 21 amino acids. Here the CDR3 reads CASGLGWWLLAGLSSSYEQYV. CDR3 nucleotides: TGTGCTAGTGGTTTGGGTTGGTGGTTACTAGCGGGTTTGTCAAGCTCCTACGAGCAGTACGTC.

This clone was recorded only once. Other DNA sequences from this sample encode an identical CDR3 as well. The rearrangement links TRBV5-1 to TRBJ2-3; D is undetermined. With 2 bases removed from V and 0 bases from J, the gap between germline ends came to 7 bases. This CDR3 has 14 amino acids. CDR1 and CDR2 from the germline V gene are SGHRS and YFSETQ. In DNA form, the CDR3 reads TGCGCCAGCAGCTTAGGAGAAAGCACAGATACGCAGTATTTT. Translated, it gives CASSLGESTDTQYF.

The CDR3 coding sequence is TGTGCCAGCAGCTTAGGAGTCGGTAGCGGGAAAGCCTACAATGAGCAGTTCTTC. Its translation: CASSLGVGSGKAYNEQFF. V is TRBV11-3 and J is TRBJ2-1; 8 bases are shared with TRBD2. Trimming at V came to 1 base and at J to 2 bases, leaving 10 bases not matched to a gene. The CDR3 totals 18 residues. Germline values: CDR1 SGHNT, CDR2 YENEEA.

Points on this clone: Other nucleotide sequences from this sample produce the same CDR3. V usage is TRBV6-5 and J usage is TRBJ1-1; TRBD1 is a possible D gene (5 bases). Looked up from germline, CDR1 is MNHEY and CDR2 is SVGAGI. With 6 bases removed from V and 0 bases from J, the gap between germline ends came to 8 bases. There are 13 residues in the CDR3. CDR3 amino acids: CASSRQLNTEAFF. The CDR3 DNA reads TGTGCCAGCAGCCGACAGCTGAACACTGAAGCTTTCTTT.

CDR3 protein: CASSAFGSAYYEKLFF. The CDR3 DNA is TGTGCCAGCAGCGCATTTGGGAGTGCTTATTACGAAAAACTGTTTTTT. The chain carries TRBV27 and TRBJ1-4; no definite D call. Deletions cut 6 bases from V and 8 bases from J, with 22 bases between. Germline lookup yields CDR1 MNHEY and CDR2 SMNVEV (reference sequence). The CDR3 extends over 16 amino acids.

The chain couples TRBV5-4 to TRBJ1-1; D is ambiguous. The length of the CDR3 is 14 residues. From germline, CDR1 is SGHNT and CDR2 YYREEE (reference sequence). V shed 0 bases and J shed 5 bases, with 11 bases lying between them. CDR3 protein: CASSLERPRTEAFF. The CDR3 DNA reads TGTGCCAGCAGCTTGGAGAGGCCGCGGACTGAAGCTTTCTTT.

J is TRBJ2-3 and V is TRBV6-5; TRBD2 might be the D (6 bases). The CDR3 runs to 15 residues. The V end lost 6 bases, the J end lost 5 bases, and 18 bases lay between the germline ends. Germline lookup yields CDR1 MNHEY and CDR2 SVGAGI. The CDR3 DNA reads TGTGCCAGCAGCCGCGGGACTTTACAAGGAGATACGCAGTATTTT. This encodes CASSRGTLQGDTQYF.

CDR3 nucleotide sequence: TGTGCCAGCAGCTTAGCCCCCCAGGGGATAGCGGGCCCCACAGATACGCAGTATTTT. It is translated as CASSLAPQGIAGPTDTQYF. The V gene is TRBV7-9, the J gene TRBJ2-3; D is possibly TRBD2 (7 bases). Germline values: CDR1 SEHNR, CDR2 FQNEAQ (reference sequence). V was shortened by 0 bases and J by 2 bases, with 21 bases between the two germline ends. The CDR3 has 19 amino acids.

Here the CDR3 reads CASSLGTATEAFF. In nucleotides, the CDR3 is TGTGCCAGCAGCCTAGGGACAGCGACTGAAGCTTTCTTT. The chain recombines TRBV7-8 with TRBJ1-1; 7 positions agree with TRBD1. Germline loops: CDR1 SGHVS, CDR2 FQNEAQ. The CDR3 extends over 13 amino acids. The V and J ends lost 5 bases and 5 bases, in that order; junction bases with no gene match: 5.